These T cell receptor beta chains were read from a single sample in a study of blood T cells in healthy people across ages. TCRdb re-derived calls from the 5' RACE reads in MiXCR, one entry per CDR3 protein. The data contain roughly 1,300,000 distinct CDR3 sequences, roughly 60% of them singletons. The source material was blood. These receptors came from a man aged 18 to 30 in good health. The CDR3 runs from the conserved cysteine through the conserved F or W. The D gene is left open where the match is weak. Size values are once, few and many counts, or a class for expanded clones, and some rows have none.

v_call	j_call	d_call	clone_size	cdr3_nt	cdr3_aa
TRBV27	TRBJ1-1	TRBD1	NA	TGTGCCAGCAGTACCCACAGGGGGCCTGAAGCTTTCTTT	CASSTHRGPEAFF
TRBV28	TRBJ2-4	NA	NA	TGTGCCAGCAGTGAACCGACAGGCCCAGGGGACATTCAGTACTTC	CASSEPTGPGDIQYF
TRBV5-1	TRBJ1-4	NA	NA	TGCGCCAGCAGCGATCACGCGGTATGGGGTGAAAAACTGTTTTTT	CASSDHAVWGEKLFF
TRBV19	TRBJ2-3	TRBD2	NA	TGTGCCAGTAGTGGGGGACTAGCCCTCACAGATACGCAGTATTTT	CASSGGLALTDTQYF
TRBV4-1	TRBJ2-1	NA	few	TGCGCCAGCAGCCCCACAAGGACGAGGGAGCAGTTCTTC	CASSPTRTREQFF
TRBV27	TRBJ2-5	NA	NA	TGTGCCAGCAAGGATTATACACAAGAGACCCAGTACTTC	CASKDYTQETQYF
TRBV29-1	TRBJ2-3	NA	NA	TGCAGCGTTGATGGTACAGCTAGCACAGATACGCAGTATTTT	CSVDGTASTDTQYF
TRBV7-9	TRBJ2-1	NA	few	TGTGCCAGCACCAACACCATCATTGAGCAGTTCTTC	CASTNTIIEQFF
TRBV3-1	TRBJ1-4	NA	NA	TGTGCCAGCAGCCCAGGAAGCGCCGCAACTAATGAAAAACTGTTTTTT	CASSPGSAATNEKLFF
TRBV4-2	TRBJ2-5	TRBD2	few	TGTGCCAGCAGCCAGACAAAGGGCGGGGGGCCGGAGACCCAGTACTTC	CASSQTKGGGPETQYF
TRBV29-1	TRBJ2-7	NA	NA	TGCAGCGTTGAAGCTAGTCGAACAGGGAGTTTGCACGAGCAGTACTTC	CSVEASRTGSLHEQYF
TRBV9	TRBJ2-3	TRBD2	NA	TGTGCCAGCAGCGTAGTCCCGGCCCCGGGACTAGCAGCAGATACGCAGTATTTT	CASSVVPAPGLAADTQYF
TRBV9	TRBJ1-6	NA	NA	TGTGCCAGCAGCGTTGACGGATTGGATTCACCCCTCCACTTT	CASSVDGLDSPLHF
TRBV25-1	TRBJ2-1	NA	NA	TGTGCCAGCAGTGGCATGGACAGTCCAATTTCCAATGAGCAGTTCTTC	CASSGMDSPISNEQFF
TRBV28	TRBJ1-5	NA	NA	TGTGCCAGCAGGCTGGGCTTATGGGGCAATCAGCCCCAGCATTTT	CASRLGLWGNQPQHF
TRBV20-1	TRBJ1-5	NA	few	TGCAGTGCTAGAGATCCAATTCGTAATCAGCCCCAGCATTTT	CSARDPIRNQPQHF
TRBV6-5	TRBJ1-5	TRBD1	NA	TGTGCCAGCAGCAGGGGGGGGGCACAGCCCCAGCATTTT	CASSRGGAQPQHF
TRBV7-2	TRBJ2-1	NA	NA	TGTGCCAGCAGCCCGCCCGAACAGGGTGAACAGTTCTTC	CASSPPEQGEQFF
TRBV27	TRBJ1-2	NA	NA	TGTGCCAGCAGAGGAGGGGCCCGCCCCTATGGCTACACCTTC	CASRGGARPYGYTF
TRBV2	TRBJ2-7	NA	NA	TGTGCCAGCAGTGACCCGAGCCAGCAGGTTTACGAGCAGTACTTC	CASSDPSQQVYEQYF